Below are 26 T cell receptor beta chains sequenced from a single sample in a study of blood T cell repertoires in COVID-19. Profiling relied on immunoSEQ multiplex PCR, and the TCRdb table lists in-frame clones only, not all of them. The sample yields about 180,000 clones, about 86% seen once. The sequenced material came from peripheral blood. The receptors were sampled from a woman in her 30s with active or convalescent COVID-19.

This clone was recorded once. This sequence joins TRBV2 and TRBJ2-7; perhaps TRBD2 as D (5 bases). V lost 6 bases, J lost 2 bases, and 11 bases lay in between. The CDR3 loop spans 13 amino acids. Germline V gives CDR1 SNHLY, CDR2 FYNNEI. Here the CDR3 reads CASSYSGTYEQYF. CDR3 in DNA: TGTGCCAGCAGCTACTCGGGGACCTACGAGCAGTACTTC.

The chain carries TRBV28 and TRBJ1-5; no firm D call. The CDR3 length is 14 residues. Germline CDR1 and CDR2: MDHEN and SYDVKM. V shed 3 bases and J shed 2 bases, with 8 bases lying between them. The CDR3 DNA sequence: TGTGCCAGCAGTTTTGGCATGGGCAATCAGCCCCAGCATTTT. This sequence encodes CASSFGMGNQPQHF.

V is TRBV3-1 (or the pseudogene TRBV3-2) and J is TRBJ1-2; D is possibly TRBD1 (5 bases). Deletions cut 5 bases from V and 2 bases from J, with 9 bases between. Germline V gene sequence: CDR1 LGHDT, CDR2 YNNKEL (reference sequence). The CDR3 consists of 13 residues. CDR3 sequence reads: CASSSTENYGYTF. CDR3 nucleotides: TGTGCCAGCAGCTCGACAGAGAACTATGGCTACACCTTC.

This clone was observed a handful of times. The CDR3 region is CASRSGGYSGNTIYF. The CDR3, as DNA: TGTGCCAGCCGTTCCGGGGGGTACTCTGGAAACACCATATATTTT. J is TRBJ1-3 and V is TRBV9, with a possible D match to TRBD1 (5 bases). Between the trimmed V and J ends, which lost 7 bases and 0 bases, there was a span of 14 bases. Germline lookup yields CDR1 SGDLS and CDR2 YYNGEE. The CDR3 is made up of 15 amino acids.

This clone was detected only once. V and J are TRBV5-5 and TRBJ2-7; unclear D gene. Trimming took off 4 bases at V and 0 bases at J, with 14 bases between the two ends. Germline V gene data show CDR1 as SGHKS and CDR2 as YYEKEE (reference sequence). This CDR3 is 15 amino acids long. In DNA form, the CDR3 reads TGTGCCAGCAGCCAGCTTGCCTTAGCCTCCTACGAGCAGTACTTC. Translated: CASSQLALASYEQYF.

V gene TRBV2 combines with J gene TRBJ1-2, with TRBD1 identical over 8 bases. In germline, CDR1 is SNHLY, CDR2 FYNNEI. The CDR3 extends over 15 amino acids. With 6 bases clipped from V and 4 bases from J, the junction kept 10 bases outside the gene matches. The CDR3 loop is CASSPYGQGAYGYTF. The CDR3, as DNA: TGTGCCAGCAGCCCTTACGGACAGGGCGCCTATGGCTACACCTTC.

This clone appeared a few times. The V gene is TRBV27, the J gene TRBJ2-7, with a weak D call TRBD1 (5 bases). V lost 5 bases and J 5 bases, leaving 13 bases between the germline ends. The V gene's germline CDR1 is MNHEY and CDR2 SMNVEV (reference sequence). This CDR3 has 13 residues. This chain's CDR3 is CASSQDIGDEQYF. The CDR3 nucleotides are TGTGCCAGCAGTCAGGACATTGGAGACGAGCAGTACTTC.

In this sample, this clone turned up once. V gene TRBV19 combines with J gene TRBJ2-7; 9 nucleotides line up with TRBD1. The CDR3 totals 15 residues. The germline CDR1 and CDR2 sequences are LNHDA and SQIVND (reference sequence). The V gene end was trimmed by 1 base and the J gene end by 2 bases; junction bases not matched to a gene: 3. CDR3 bases: TGTGCCAGTAGTATAGGGGGGACAGGGACCTACGAGCAGTACTTC. This encodes CASSIGGTGTYEQYF. Drawing the rest from reference TRBV19 and TRBJ2-7, the complete variable domain is DGGITQSPKYLFRKEGQNVTLSCEQNLNHDAMYWYRQDPGQGLRLIYYSQIVNDFQKGDIAEGYSVSREKKESFPLTVTSAQKNPTAFYLCASSIGGTGTYEQYFGPGTRLTVT.

This sequence joins TRBV5-6 and TRBJ1-3; a weak D match, TRBD1 (6 bases). This CDR3 contains 14 residues. The V gene's germline CDR1 is SGHDT and CDR2 YYEEEE. V dropped 6 bases and J dropped 4 bases, with 14 bases sitting between them. The CDR3 region is CASNTGHKGNTIYF. The CDR3 DNA follows: TGTGCCAGCAACACGGGACACAAAGGAAACACCATATATTTT. Combining the CDR3 with reference TRBV5-6 and TRBJ1-3 gives the whole variable domain DAGVTQSPTHLIKTRGQQVTLRCSPKSGHDTVSWYQQALGQGPQFIFQYYEEEERQRGNFPDRFSGHQFPNYSSELNVNALLLGDSALYLCASNTGHKGNTIYFGEGSWLTVV.

This clone was recorded a few times. The chain links TRBV28 to TRBJ1-6; no firm D call. The germline gives CDR1 MDHEN, CDR2 SYDVKM. The germline V and J ends were trimmed by 3 bases and 8 bases, with 14 bases remaining between them. The CDR3 is 15 amino acids. CDR3 region: CASSFEVFGHSPLHF. CDR3 bases: TGTGCCAGCAGTTTCGAGGTTTTTGGCCATTCACCCCTCCACTTT.

The chain has TRBV19 and TRBJ2-7; 11 bases are shared with TRBD2. Germline V gene sequence: CDR1 LNHDA, CDR2 SQIVND (reference sequence). V lost 5 bases and J lost 4; bases outside the gene matches: 4. CDR3 length equals 14 residues. Written as DNA, the CDR3 is TGTGCCAGTAGTTCTACTAGCGGGAGTTACGAGCAGTACTTC. Translated: CASSSTSGSYEQYF.

V gene TRBV11-3 combines with J gene TRBJ2-1; TRBD1 might be the D (6 bases). The CDR3 is made up of 15 amino acids. Trimming took off 5 bases at V and 2 bases at J, with 13 bases between the two ends. From germline, CDR1 is SGHNT and CDR2 YENEEA. CDR3 loop: CASSNQGSPYNEQFF. The CDR3 bases are TGTGCCAGCAGCAATCAGGGGAGCCCCTACAATGAGCAGTTCTTC.

V and J are TRBV27 and TRBJ2-7; D ambiguous. Germline CDR1 reads MNHEY; CDR2 reads SMNVEV (reference sequence). The CDR3 sequence is 15 residues long. V was clipped by 5 bases and J by 2 bases, with 16 bases between them. CDR3: CASSKLLAPTYEQYF. The CDR3, as DNA: TGTGCCAGCAGTAAATTACTTGCCCCAACCTACGAGCAGTACTTC.

This clone has just one count. This chain links TRBV11-3 with TRBJ1-1, with 8 bases lining up with TRBD1. V lost 4 bases, J lost 3 bases, and 7 bases stayed unmatched. The CDR3 sequence is 15 residues long. Germline CDR1 and CDR2: SGHNT and YENEEA. CDR3 in DNA: TGTGCCAGCAGCTCCGACAGGGGACGGGACACTGAAGCTTTCTTT. It codes for CASSSDRGRDTEAFF.

The chain employs TRBV28 and TRBJ2-7, with TRBD2 matching 7 bases. CDR1 and CDR2 from the germline V gene are MDHEN and SYDVKM. The CDR3 contains 14 residues. V lost 1 base and J lost 2; bases outside the gene matches: 2. In DNA form, the CDR3 reads TGTGCCAGCAGTTTATTTAGCGGGCCCTACGAGCAGTACTTC. Protein: CASSLFSGPYEQYF.

The chain links TRBV7-8 to TRBJ1-4; a possible D gene is TRBD1 (5 bases). CDR3 length: 16 residues. Germline V gene lookup returns CDR1 SGHVS and CDR2 FQNEAQ. The germline V and J ends were trimmed by 5 bases and 8 bases, with 21 bases remaining between them. The CDR3 nucleotides are TGTGCCAGCAGCCCGCATTTGCAGGGTATGAGGGAAAAACTGTTTTTT. Residues: CASSPHLQGMREKLFF.

This CDR3 is CATSEDGQGAEGYTF. The CDR3 DNA reads TGTGCCACCAGTGAGGACGGACAGGGGGCGGAAGGCTACACCTTC. The rearrangement uses TRBV24-1 and TRBJ1-2; 11 bases line up with TRBD1. The length of the CDR3 is 15 residues. Germline CDR1 is KGHDR and CDR2 is SFDVKD. Trimming removed 4 bases from V and 8 bases from J; junction bases left unmatched: 8.

The gene calls are TRBV29-1 and TRBJ2-7, with a possible D match to TRBD2 (7 bases). Germline V CDR1 and CDR2: SQVTM, ANQGSEA. Trimming cost V 7 bases and J 2 bases, with 21 bases left between them. This CDR3 contains 15 residues. CDR3 residues: CSAKGGDPSPYEQYF. DNA of the CDR3: TGCAGCGCAAAAGGGGGGGACCCGAGCCCCTACGAGCAGTACTTC.

The chain has TRBV12-5 and TRBJ2-2; no definite D call. Looked up from germline, CDR1 is LGHNT and CDR2 is FRNRAP. This CDR3 region has 15 residues. V lost 5 bases and J lost 6, with 16 bases in between. Here the CDR3 DNA reads TGTGCTAGTGGTGAAGACCGGGTACGGGCCGGGGAGCTGTTTTTT. Its translation is CASGEDRVRAGELFF. The variable domain in full, completed from reference TRBV12-5 and TRBJ2-2, reads DARVTQTPRHKVTEMGQEVTMRCQPILGHNTVFWYRQTMMQGLELLAYFRNRAPLDDSGMPKDRFSAEMPDATLATLKIQPSEPRDSAVYFCASGEDRVRAGELFFGEGSRLTVL.

This chain joins TRBV5-6 and TRBJ1-2; TRBD1 matches 7 bases. Trimming took 4 bases from V and 6 from J; bases not matched to a gene: 6. CDR1 and CDR2 (germline): SGHDT, YYEEEE. CDR3 size: 13 residues. The CDR3 region has the DNA TGTGCCAGCAGCCCCGGGACAGCCCATGGCTACACCTTC. This gives the protein CASSPGTAHGYTF. The entire variable domain, with the rest obtained from reference TRBV5-6 and TRBJ1-2, is as follows: DAGVTQSPTHLIKTRGQQVTLRCSPKSGHDTVSWYQQALGQGPQFIFQYYEEEERQRGNFPDRFSGHQFPNYSSELNVNALLLGDSALYLCASSPGTAHGYTFGSGTRLTVV.

For the CDR3, the DNA is TGTGCCAGCAGCCAGATGGGACAGTTGAGCTCCTACGAGCAGTACTTC. Protein product: CASSQMGQLSSYEQYF. The chain couples TRBV14 to TRBJ2-7, with 7 bases fitting TRBD1. Germline-derived CDR1 and CDR2 are SGHDN and FVKESK. CDR3 length equals 16 residues. V trimming: 3 bases; J trimming: 0 bases; junction bases outside the gene matches: 8.

V usage is TRBV19 and J usage is TRBJ2-2; 7 bases are a match to TRBD1. The V gene end was trimmed by 5 bases and the J gene end by 1 base; junction bases not matched to a gene: 10. The V gene's germline CDR1 is LNHDA and CDR2 SQIVND (reference sequence). The CDR3 totals 17 residues. The chain's CDR3 is CASSPRQGMGNTGELFF. For the CDR3, the DNA is TGTGCCAGTAGTCCACGACAGGGAATGGGGAACACCGGGGAGCTGTTTTTT.

V and J are TRBV10-3 and TRBJ2-5; unclear D gene. Per the germline V gene, CDR1 is ENHRY and CDR2 is SYGVKD. The CDR3 has 11 residues. The V gene lost 11 bases and the J gene lost 5 bases, with 12 bases spanning the gap. The CDR3 DNA sequence: TGTGCCGCCGGGTCTATCGAGACCCAGTACTTC. Encoded protein: CAAGSIETQYF.

This sequence joins TRBV19 and TRBJ2-5; 8 bases line up with TRBD1. CDR1 and CDR2 from the germline V gene are LNHDA and SQIVND (reference sequence). J gave up 5 bases and V 5 bases, and 13 bases lay outside the gene matches. This CDR3 contains 16 residues. The CDR3 bases are TGTGCCAGTAGTGCCCCTGGACAGGGACCCTTGGAGACCCAGTACTTC. Translating gives CASSAPGQGPLETQYF.

The J gene is TRBJ2-5, the V gene TRBV5-1; D may be TRBD2 (5 bases). Trimming stripped 4 bases from V and 3 bases from J, with 16 bases between. Germline V CDR1 and CDR2: SGHRS, YFSETQ. The CDR3 consists of 15 residues. The CDR3 DNA follows: TGCGCCAGCAGCAATTCGCGGCGGGTTGAAGAGACCCAGTACTTC. Protein sequence: CASSNSRRVEETQYF.

The chain is built from TRBV5-1 and TRBJ1-1; 7 bases align to TRBD1. CDR1 and CDR2 (germline): SGHRS, YFSETQ. The J segment lost 7 bases and the V segment lost 4 bases, leaving 19 bases of the junction unmatched. This CDR3 is built from 17 residues. The CDR3 DNA sequence: TGCGCCAGCAGCGCATCTTTTGGGACTTCAGGACAGGTTGAAGCTTTCTTT. The encoded protein is CASSASFGTSGQVEAFF.